This TCR beta chain is from a study of OX40 agonist ivuxolimab in advanced cancers. Study as a whole: Partial response was recorded in three patients: one hepatocellular carcinoma and two cutaneous melanoma cases. Study-wide results and caveats: Individuals who were partial responders at 0.1-3.0 mg/kg had clonal expansion that ranked among the lowest.

This CDR3 comprises 15 residues. Germline V gene lookup returns CDR1 MDHEN and CDR2 SYDVKM. The V end was cut by 1 base, the J end by 3 bases, with 12 bases between. Remarks on this clone: Its antigen is not identified.

TCRdb's table, derived via immunoSEQ multiplex PCR, lists solely in-frame clones and lacks some. The sample holds more than 45,000 clones, 80% to 95% seen once. Here the sequenced sample was CD4+ or CD8+ T cells sorted from blood, taken in a trial of the OX40 agonist ivuxolimab. The J gene is TRBJ1-1, the V gene TRBV28; D perhaps matches TRBD1 (6 bases). The clonotype comes from an adult with an advanced solid tumor such as melanoma, head and neck, liver or kidney cancer. CDR3: CASSLSGGRYTEAFF. CDR3 DNA: TGTGCCAGCAGTTTATCTGGGGGGCGATACACTGAAGCTTTCTTT.